Many counts were recorded for the clone carrying this T cell receptor beta chain. These data come from a study of blood T cells in healthy people across ages. Trimming removed 5 bases from V and 0 bases from J; junction bases left unmatched: 2. Germline CDR1 SEHNR, CDR2 FQNEAQ (reference sequence). The CDR3 contains 15 residues. It was with a sample-barcoded 5' primer and a J-beta primer mix that a second PCR of roughly 7 to 12 cycles was run. MiXCR, run by TCRdb on the 5' RACE reads, gives a single entry per CDR3 protein. The top ten clones hold approximately 0.79% of a sample with some 1,000,000 distinct CDR3 sequences, around 25% of them seen once. In addition, the sample was reused for a study of T cells of mothers and their children.

The sequence derives from a girl aged 2 to 10 in good health. The chain couples TRBV7-9 to TRBJ2-1; TRBD1 aligns across 9 bases. The sequenced sample consisted of blood. CDR3 coding DNA: TGTGCCAGCAGCGGGACAGGGAGCTCCTACAATGAGCAGTTCTTC. Amino acid sequence: CASSGTGSSYNEQFF.